This TCR beta chain is from a study of neurological immune-mediated disorders. Study results and limitations: There were no CDR3 amino acid sequences shared by expanded clones across subjects, a result suggesting private repertoires in all groups.

To note about this clonotype: Its cognate antigen is unknown. A much larger clone differs by one base, so this may be a read error.

5'RACE with 10-nucleotide random UMIs produced the cDNA. Over 200 million TCR-beta sequences, together covering 15-18 subjects, were produced by every individual sequencing run that was carried out. One entry per CDR3 protein, called by TCRdb with MiXCR from the 5' RACE reads. There are roughly 80,000 distinct CDR3 sequences in the sample; 5% to 6% occur only once, and 7.9% lies in the top ten. The CDR3 is made up of 13 amino acids. Germline-derived CDR1 and CDR2 are LGHDT and YNNKEL (reference sequence). The time point was: longitudinal time-point 2. The sequenced sample was PBMCs. The chain recombines TRBV3-1 with TRBJ2-2; 10 bases map to TRBD1. The TCR sequence derives from an older woman with multiple sclerosis. CDR3 in DNA: TGTGCTTACGGGACAGGGGCTCCCGGGGAGCTGTTTTTT. This codes for CAYGTGAPGELFF.